These 2 T cell receptor beta chains were all obtained from the same sample, sequenced in a study of blood T cell repertoires in COVID-19. TCRdb's table, derived via immunoSEQ multiplex PCR, lists solely in-frame clones and lacks some. Here the sample spans more than 75,000 clones, 75% to 90% being singletons. The sample consisted of peripheral blood. These receptors were obtained from a woman older than 75 with active or convalescent COVID-19.

The chain combines TRBV6-5 with TRBJ2-7; no firm D call. The CDR3 totals 13 residues. V lost 7 bases, J lost 6 bases, and 16 bases lay in between. Germline V gives CDR1 MNHEY, CDR2 SVGAGI. The CDR3 loop reads CASISSGTGEQYF. CDR3 in DNA: TGTGCCAGCATCAGTTCTGGTACGGGCGAGCAGTACTTC.

J is TRBJ2-7 and V is TRBV6-1, with D perhaps matching TRBD1 (6 bases). Germline V CDR1 and CDR2: MNHNS, SASEGT. The CDR3 is 14 amino acids. With 3 bases removed from V and 4 bases from J, the gap between germline ends came to 13 bases. CDR3 coding DNA: TGTGCCAGCAGTGAGACGGGACACCCATACGAGCAGTACTTC. Translated: CASSETGHPYEQYF.